The 3 T cell receptor beta chains below all came from one sample that was sequenced in a study of blood T cell repertoires in COVID-19. Measured with immunoSEQ multiplex PCR; TCRdb has only the in-frame clones, and not every one. The sample comprises about 210,000 clones, around 92% of which are singletons, and 1.2% rests with the top ten. Sequencing used peripheral blood. The receptors stem from a man aged 30 to 39 with acute or convalescent COVID-19.

V gene TRBV6-5 combines with J gene TRBJ2-7, with no clear D. This CDR3 spans 13 amino acids. CDR1 MNHEY and CDR2 SVGAGI come from the germline V gene. Between the trimmed V and J ends, which lost 7 bases and 5 bases, there was a span of 15 bases. CDR3 amino acids: CASIRTIPNEQYF. The CDR3 nucleotides are TGTGCCAGCATCCGAACTATTCCCAACGAGCAGTACTTC.

This clone was counted once. The chain couples TRBV5-1 to TRBJ1-1, with TRBD1 identical over 9 bases. CDR3 length equals 14 residues. J lost 4 bases, V lost 0 bases, and 1 base had no gene match. CDR1 is SGHRS and CDR2 is YFSETQ in the germline V gene. The CDR3 region is CASSLDRGRTEAFF. CDR3 nucleotide sequence: TGCGCCAGCAGCTTGGACAGGGGGCGCACTGAAGCTTTCTTT.

Regarding this clone: The sample has other DNA sequences that encode this CDR3 too. The CDR3 region is CASSYSRGNQPQHF. The CDR3 DNA is TGTGCCAGCAGTTACTCGAGAGGCAATCAGCCCCAGCATTTT. The chain is built from TRBV6-5 and TRBJ1-5; D gene uncertain. Germline V gene sequence: CDR1 MNHEY, CDR2 SVGAGI. This CDR3 is built from 14 residues. V lost 0 bases and J lost 2, with 5 bases in between.